The rows below give T cell receptor beta chains drawn from one sample of a study of shared clonotypes between healthy human individuals. The table came from immunoSEQ multiplex PCR; TCRdb's copy has only in-frame clones and leaves some out. The sample consists of 2 million to 2.5 million clones, more than 85% of them appearing once. The sample was naive CD4+ T cells from PBMCs. Source of these receptors: a man younger than 30 in good health. Some clones in this sample may be carry-over from other donors' samples. The CDR3 runs from the conserved cysteine through the conserved F or W.

cdr3_aa j_call v_call
CASSLSSGGVTQYF TRBJ2-5 TRBV7-2
CASSERVGETQYF TRBJ2-5 TRBV6-1
CASSPIVGALEQYF TRBJ2-7 TRBV7-2
CASDEGPNQPQHF TRBJ1-5 TRBV2
CASSASTDTQYF TRBJ2-3 TRBV9
CSVEGFGEQYF TRBJ2-7 TRBV29-1
CASSYPDRGLLQYF TRBJ2-3 TRBV6-6
CASSELYTSGELFF TRBJ2-2 TRBV25-1
CASSQEGPATDTQYF TRBJ2-3 TRBV4-1
CASSLPPRGEQFF TRBJ2-1 TRBV5-1
CAITWTGGTEAFF TRBJ1-1 TRBV6-1
CASSQSIRGTGIPRTNEKLFF TRBJ1-4 TRBV4-3
CASSLGPQGSNTEAFF TRBJ1-1 TRBV5-1
CASSSLGAGELFF TRBJ2-2 TRBV27
CASSFLAFSGSSYNEQFF TRBJ2-1 TRBV7-9
CASSFRETETQYF TRBJ2-5 TRBV5-6
CSVLPPKRGRADEQFF TRBJ2-1 TRBV29-1
CASSQAGGTGFRGYTF TRBJ1-2 TRBV4-1
CASSSTGGIGNTIYF TRBJ1-3 TRBV7-9
CASSLVGWPEAFF TRBJ1-1 TRBV7-9
CASSLAVQGADETQYF TRBJ2-5 TRBV5-1
CAISDGLAGHEQYF TRBJ2-7 TRBV10-3
CASSLRISGAFSGNTIYF TRBJ1-3 TRBV11-2
CAWTPTSPNTGELFF TRBJ2-2 TRBV30
CASSGGQGGPYEQYF TRBJ2-7 TRBV5-1
CAGSGTYGYTF TRBJ1-2 TRBV28
CASSDFGTSYQPQHF TRBJ1-5 TRBV2
CVSSSFGQGTDTQYF TRBJ2-3 TRBV7-2
CASSQRHEGYTF TRBJ1-2 TRBV14
CALGTGEYGYTF TRBJ1-2 TRBV28
CASSESRDSGGYTF TRBJ1-2 TRBV6-1
CASSPAGTQETQYF TRBJ2-5 TRBV18
CASSGSLNGEQFF TRBJ2-1 TRBV28
CASSLSIPGQGSYEQYF TRBJ2-7 TRBV19
CASSQDPQHREKLFF TRBJ1-4 TRBV4-2
CASSLSTGGRQPQHF TRBJ1-5 TRBV28
CASSLESVGAGGNTIYF TRBJ1-3 TRBV5-1
CASSSAGEQFF TRBJ2-1 TRBV7-8
CASSLEGHYSYNEQFF TRBJ2-1 TRBV5-1
CASSDRTGIRQPQHF TRBJ1-5 TRBV2
CASSLLGPYGETQYF TRBJ2-5 TRBV11-2
CASSIITPSYEQYF TRBJ2-7 TRBV2
CASTSSGKSDTQYF TRBJ2-3 TRBV28
CSVSSYAGELFF TRBJ2-2 TRBV29-1
CASRVTGLYSEAFF TRBJ1-1 TRBV2
CASSPGGPEWETQYF TRBJ2-5 TRBV18
CAWSFLLAGVNEQYF TRBJ2-7 TRBV30
CATSRDLGTRNQPQHF TRBJ1-5 TRBV15
CATEREGRTGELFF TRBJ2-2 TRBV15
CASTPYSSTDTQYF TRBJ2-3 TRBV7-2
CASTTTGGMFGYTF TRBJ1-2 TRBV2
CASTTEGQETQYF TRBJ2-5 TRBV7-9